This TCR beta chain derives from a study of blood T cell repertoires in COVID-19. Study context: Italy, Spain and the United States were the sources of the convalescent and acute COVID-19 samples. Nucleic acid was either cDNA or gDNA, and it came from T cells, B-cell-depleted T cells, or PBMCs.

Original analysis: Estimation of nucleated cell counts relied on the amplification of reference gene primers. Data came from immunoSEQ multiplex PCR; TCRdb stores just in-frame clones and leaves some out. V, J and clone size reflect that table, while D and trimming were determined from the DNA. The table includes over 200,000 clones, about 80% detected once. This CDR3 spans 15 amino acids. The V and J ends lost 2 bases and 9 bases respectively, with 17 bases between them. CDR1 is LGHDT and CDR2 is YNNKEL in the germline V gene (reference sequence). This receptor was obtained from a woman older than 75 with acute or convalescent COVID-19. V gene TRBV3-1 (or the pseudogene TRBV3-2) combines with J gene TRBJ2-1; maybe TRBD2 (5 bases). What was sequenced was peripheral blood. CDR3 amino acids: CASSQNQPPSGEQFF. DNA of the CDR3: TGTGCCAGCAGCCAAAACCAACCGCCAAGCGGTGAGCAGTTCTTC.